This T cell receptor beta chain came from a study of CD8 T cells in ankylosing spondylitis. Whole-study findings and limits: In ankylosing spondylitis patients, matched synovial fluid reportedly showed significant enrichment of disease-linked clones. Clones linked to the disease showed a CD8+ phenotype. They occurred at relatively low frequencies in peripheral blood. Several of the motif variants were reported before in synovial fluid and blood from reactive arthritis.

Notes on this clonotype: As yet, its antigen is unknown.

Preparation of TCR beta libraries was done by quantitative 5'-RACE with molecular barcodes. TCRdb independently ran MiXCR on the 5' RACE reads; one entry per CDR3 protein. Among 200,000 to 300,000 distinct CDR3 sequences listed, 32% were seen once. Sequencing was performed on blood, either unsorted or a sorted T cell fraction (not recorded which). The source is a male donor with ankylosing spondylitis or in good health (not recorded which).

CDR3 in amino acids: CASSYSGSDNEQFF. The CDR3 DNA sequence: TGTGCCAGCAGTTATAGCGGGAGCGACAATGAGCAGTTCTTC. The gene calls are TRBV6-5 and TRBJ2-1; 9 nucleotides match TRBD2. The germline V gene has CDR1 MNHEY and CDR2 SVGAGI. CDR3 size: 14 residues. The J segment lost 5 bases and the V segment lost 3 bases, leaving 2 bases of the junction unmatched.